This is a list of T cell receptor beta chains from one sample in a study of shared clonotypes between healthy human individuals. Data came from immunoSEQ multiplex PCR; TCRdb stores just in-frame clones and leaves some out. The table includes about 2 million clones, 85% to 95% detected once. Sequenced: naive CD4+ T cells sorted from blood. All receptors come from a young man in good health. The conserved cysteine and the conserved F or W are not part of the CDR3 here. Fields, in order: V gene, J gene, CDR3 protein.

V: TRBV4-1
J: TRBJ1-2
CDR3: ASSQLRDINNYGYT

V: TRBV10-3
J: TRBJ1-5
CDR3: AISESGGNQPQH

V: TRBV5-1
J: TRBJ1-1
CDR3: ASSSSGFVTEAF

V: TRBV19
J: TRBJ1-2
CDR3: ASSPDGNYGYT

V: TRBV6-5
J: TRBJ2-5
CDR3: ASSYPEETQY

V: TRBV18
J: TRBJ1-2
CDR3: ASSSGKSGYT

V: TRBV5-1
J: TRBJ2-3
CDR3: ASSLELLGGTQY

V: TRBV10-3
J: TRBJ2-7
CDR3: AISDSGGSSYEQY

V: TRBV30
J: TRBJ1-3
CDR3: AWRAGGNTIY

V: TRBV27
J: TRBJ2-7
CDR3: ASSLEGQGPYEQY

V: TRBV2
J: TRBJ1-1
CDR3: ASKREDTEAF

V: TRBV6-1
J: TRBJ1-3
CDR3: ASSERGQGAGNTIY

V: TRBV9
J: TRBJ2-7
CDR3: ASSVGSGGYEQY

V: TRBV27
J: TRBJ2-7
CDR3: ASSLMGGTGEQY

V: TRBV18
J: TRBJ1-3
CDR3: ASSPNRTAALLNTIY

V: TRBV14
J: TRBJ1-2
CDR3: ASRRQGAQYGYT

V: TRBV7-2
J: TRBJ2-7
CDR3: ASTPQGVHEQY

V: TRBV7-2
J: TRBJ1-2
CDR3: ASSLARAGGSYGYT

V: TRBV29-1
J: TRBJ2-7
CDR3: SAGLGGSSYEQY

V: TRBV5-1
J: TRBJ2-2
CDR3: ASSSTGQGNTGELF

V: TRBV7-6
J: TRBJ2-7
CDR3: ASSELTGGSSYEQY

V: TRBV4-2
J: TRBJ2-3
CDR3: ASSQAGGLTDTQY

V: TRBV9
J: TRBJ1-4
CDR3: ASSVGPSATNEKLF

V: TRBV2
J: TRBJ2-7
CDR3: ASSYRSSYEQY

V: TRBV28
J: TRBJ1-5
CDR3: ASRSGTVNQPQH

V: TRBV19
J: TRBJ2-6
CDR3: ASSGTVAGANVLT

V: TRBV29-1
J: TRBJ2-7
CDR3: SVDSPGSTYEQY

V: TRBV7-9
J: TRBJ1-1
CDR3: ASSLSDGGTEAF

V: TRBV11-3
J: TRBJ2-3
CDR3: ASSRRTGTTDTQY

V: TRBV5-4
J: TRBJ2-2
CDR3: ASSLRGGRTGELF

V: TRBV28
J: TRBJ2-1
CDR3: ASSLGTGRYNEQF

V: TRBV18
J: TRBJ2-1
CDR3: ASSPPAGGNEQF

V: TRBV18
J: TRBJ1-6
CDR3: ASSPGRINSPLH

V: TRBV5-4
J: TRBJ2-7
CDR3: ASSLVGTGLHEQY

V: TRBV2
J: TRBJ1-4
CDR3: ASRAQGGGEKLF

V: TRBV9
J: TRBJ1-2
CDR3: ASSVRQTGAGGYT

V: TRBV6-5
J: TRBJ2-7
CDR3: ASSYESGSYTYEQY

V: TRBV5-4
J: TRBJ2-2
CDR3: ASSLDSSYTGELF

V: TRBV6-5
J: TRBJ1-3
CDR3: ASSPMGSSGNTIY

V: TRBV18
J: TRBJ1-3
CDR3: ASSPFAISSSGNTIY

V: TRBV7-2
J: TRBJ2-4
CDR3: ASSQKGGASSQY

V: TRBV5-1
J: TRBJ1-1
CDR3: ASSLALTGNTEAF

V: TRBV9
J: TRBJ2-5
CDR3: ASSVGDQETQY

V: TRBV11-3
J: TRBJ2-3
CDR3: ASSLGLGTQKESTDTQY

V: TRBV12-5
J: TRBJ1-4
CDR3: ATLGGREGEKLF

V: TRBV9
J: TRBJ1-6
CDR3: ASSAGTVASPLH

V: TRBV6-6
J: TRBJ1-4
CDR3: ASRDNYEKLF

V: TRBV27
J: TRBJ2-7
CDR3: ASSPRTAYEQY

V: TRBV7-8
J: TRBJ2-6
CDR3: ASSFRGGGISGANVLT

V: TRBV10-3
J: TRBJ2-3
CDR3: AISESELAGTDTQY